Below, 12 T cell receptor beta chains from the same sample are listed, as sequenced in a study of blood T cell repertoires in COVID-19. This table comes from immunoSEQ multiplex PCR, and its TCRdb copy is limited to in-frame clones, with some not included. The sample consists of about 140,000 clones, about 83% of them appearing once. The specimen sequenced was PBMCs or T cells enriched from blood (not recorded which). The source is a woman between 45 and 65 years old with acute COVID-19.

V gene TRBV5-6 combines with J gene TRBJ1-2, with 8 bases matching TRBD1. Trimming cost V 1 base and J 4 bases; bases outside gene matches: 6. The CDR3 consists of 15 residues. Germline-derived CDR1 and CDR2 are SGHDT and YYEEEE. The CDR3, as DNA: TGTGCCAGCAGCTTGCAGGGGGCCCAGAGCTATGGCTACACCTTC. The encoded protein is CASSLQGAQSYGYTF.

The CDR3 loop is CASSTLTSGRNVFNEQFF. For the CDR3, the DNA is TGTGCCAGTAGTACCCTAACTAGCGGGAGGAACGTATTCAATGAGCAGTTCTTC. V and J are TRBV19 and TRBJ2-1; 12 bases match TRBD2. CDR1 and CDR2 from the germline V gene are LNHDA and SQIVND (reference sequence). V lost 4 bases and J lost 6; bases outside the gene matches: 13. CDR3 length: 18 amino acids.

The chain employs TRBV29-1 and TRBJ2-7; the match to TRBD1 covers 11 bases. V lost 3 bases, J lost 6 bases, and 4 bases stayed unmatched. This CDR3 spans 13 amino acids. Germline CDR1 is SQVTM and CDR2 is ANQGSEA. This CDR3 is CSVERTGGGEQYF. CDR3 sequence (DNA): TGCAGCGTTGAGAGGACAGGGGGCGGCGAGCAGTACTTC.

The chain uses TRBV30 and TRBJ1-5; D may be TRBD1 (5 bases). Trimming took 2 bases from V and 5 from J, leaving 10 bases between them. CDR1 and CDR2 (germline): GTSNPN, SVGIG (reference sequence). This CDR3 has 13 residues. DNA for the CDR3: TGTGCCTGGAGTAGCAGGGAAGATCAGCCCCAGCATTTT. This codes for CAWSSREDQPQHF.

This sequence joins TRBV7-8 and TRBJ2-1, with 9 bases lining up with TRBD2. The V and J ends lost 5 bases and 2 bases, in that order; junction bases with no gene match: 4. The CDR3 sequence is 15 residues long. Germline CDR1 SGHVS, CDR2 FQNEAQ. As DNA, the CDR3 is TGTGCCAGCAGCCCAGGGACTAGCACCTACAATGAGCAGTTCTTC. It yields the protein CASSPGTSTYNEQFF.

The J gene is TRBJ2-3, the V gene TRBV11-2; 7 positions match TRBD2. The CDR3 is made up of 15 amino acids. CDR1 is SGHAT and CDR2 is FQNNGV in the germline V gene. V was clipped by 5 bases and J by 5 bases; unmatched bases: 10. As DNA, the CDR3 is TGTGCCAGCAGCCCCCAGGCGGGAGCTGGAGATACGCAGTATTTT. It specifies CASSPQAGAGDTQYF.

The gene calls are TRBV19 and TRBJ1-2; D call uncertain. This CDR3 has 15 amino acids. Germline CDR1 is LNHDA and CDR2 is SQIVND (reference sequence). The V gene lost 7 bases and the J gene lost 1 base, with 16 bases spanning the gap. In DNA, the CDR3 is TGTGCCAGTATTGGTCCGGAGCACCTTAACTATGGCTACACCTTC. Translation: CASIGPEHLNYGYTF. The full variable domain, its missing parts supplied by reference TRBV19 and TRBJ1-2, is DGGITQSPKYLFRKEGQNVTLSCEQNLNHDAMYWYRQDPGQGLRLIYYSQIVNDFQKGDIAEGYSVSREKKESFPLTVTSAQKNPTAFYLCASIGPEHLNYGYTFGSGTRLTVV.

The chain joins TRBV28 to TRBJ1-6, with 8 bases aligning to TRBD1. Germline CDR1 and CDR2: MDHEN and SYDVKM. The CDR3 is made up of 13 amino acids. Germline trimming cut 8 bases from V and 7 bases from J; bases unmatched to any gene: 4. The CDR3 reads CASLGQVNSPLHF. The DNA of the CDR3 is TGTGCCAGCTTGGGACAGGTGAATTCACCCCTCCACTTT.

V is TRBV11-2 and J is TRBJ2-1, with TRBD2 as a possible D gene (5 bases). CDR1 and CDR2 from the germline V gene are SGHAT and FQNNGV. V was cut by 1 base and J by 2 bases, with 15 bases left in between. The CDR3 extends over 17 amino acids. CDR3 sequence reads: CASSLGGLASAYNEQFF. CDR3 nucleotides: TGTGCCAGCAGCTTAGGCGGGCTAGCAAGTGCCTACAATGAGCAGTTCTTC. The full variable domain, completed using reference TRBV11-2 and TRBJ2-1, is EAGVAQSPRYKIIEKRQSVAFWCNPISGHATLYWYQQILGQGPKLLIQFQNNGVVDDSQLPKDRFSAERLKGVDSTLKIQPAKLEDSAVYLCASSLGGLASAYNEQFFGPGTRLTVL.

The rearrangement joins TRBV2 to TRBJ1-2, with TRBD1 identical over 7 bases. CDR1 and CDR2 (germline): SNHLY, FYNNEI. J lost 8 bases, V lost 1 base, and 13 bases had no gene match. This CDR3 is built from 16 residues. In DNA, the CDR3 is TGTGCCAGCAGTGAAGTCGGGGGGGAGACAGGGAAAGGCTACACCTTC. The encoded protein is CASSEVGGETGKGYTF.

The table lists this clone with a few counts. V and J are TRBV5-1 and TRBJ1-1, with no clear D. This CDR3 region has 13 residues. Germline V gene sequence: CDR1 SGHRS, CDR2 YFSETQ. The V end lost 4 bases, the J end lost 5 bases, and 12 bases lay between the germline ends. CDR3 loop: CASSIAPGTEAFF. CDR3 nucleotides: TGCGCCAGCAGCATAGCTCCGGGGACTGAAGCTTTCTTT.

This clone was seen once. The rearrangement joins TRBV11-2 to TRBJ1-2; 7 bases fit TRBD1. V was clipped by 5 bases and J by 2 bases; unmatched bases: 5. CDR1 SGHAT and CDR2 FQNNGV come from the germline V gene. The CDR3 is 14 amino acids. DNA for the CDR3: TGTGCCAGCAGCCCCCGGGACAGAAACTATGGCTACACCTTC. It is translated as CASSPRDRNYGYTF.